The sample holds a few counts of the clone carrying this T cell receptor (beta chain). The repertoire was sequenced with immunoSEQ multiplex PCR; TCRdb's copy has only in-frame clones and lacks some. The sample shows tens of thousands of clones, roughly 76% of them seen only once. This sample is drawn from a study of PD-L1 blockade in urothelial cancer. Each patient's cancer was a locally advanced or metastatic urothelial carcinoma. The V gene's germline CDR1 is SQVTM and CDR2 ANQGSEA. The CDR3 covers 12 residues. The source material was PBMCs, sampled around atezolizumab (anti-PD-L1) treatment. The chain recombines TRBV29-1 with TRBJ1-1, with a tentative D call TRBD1 (6 bases). The source is a man between 50 and 59 years old with urothelial cancer. As DNA, the CDR3 is TGCAGGTTCAGGGGAATGAACACTGAAGCTTTCTTT. Residues: CRFRGMNTEAFF.